The rows below give T cell receptor beta chains drawn from one sample of a study of naive and memory T cell subsets. Each CDR3 protein gets one entry after TCRdb re-called the UMI-ligation and nested PCR reads with MiXCR. Among 95,000 to 110,000 distinct CDR3 sequences, roughly 14% were seen once, and the ten largest hold 2.8%. The sequenced sample was naive CD8+ T cells from blood. Receptors were obtained from a human donor in good health. The CDR3 runs from the conserved cysteine through the conserved F or W. The D gene is left open where the match is weak. Part of the rows lack a size; the others show once, few, many or a class for expanded clones.

j_gene: TRBJ2-3; d_gene: TRBD2; abundance: few; v_gene: TRBV9; CDR3aa: CASSVELWGGITLDTQYF; CDR3nt: TGTGCCAGCAGCGTAGAACTTTGGGGGGGGATTACACTGGATACGCAGTATTTT
j_gene: TRBJ2-3; d_gene: TRBD2; abundance: -; v_gene: TRBV12-3/TRBV12-4; CDR3aa: CASSPMGDREGGDTQYF; CDR3nt: TGTGCCAGCAGTCCAATGGGGGATCGGGAGGGGGGGGATACGCAGTATTTT
j_gene: TRBJ1-2; d_gene: TRBD1; abundance: -; v_gene: TRBV25-1; CDR3aa: CASSEWQGAGYGYTF; CDR3nt: TGTGCCAGCAGTGAATGGCAGGGGGCTGGCTATGGCTACACCTTC
j_gene: TRBJ2-7; d_gene: -; abundance: few; v_gene: TRBV29-1; CDR3aa: CSVEDPDRQYEQYF; CDR3nt: TGCAGCGTTGAAGACCCGGATCGGCAATACGAGCAGTACTTC
j_gene: TRBJ2-7; d_gene: -; abundance: few; v_gene: TRBV7-9; CDR3aa: CASSLEIGQGYEQYF; CDR3nt: TGTGCCAGCAGCTTAGAGATTGGGCAAGGATACGAGCAGTACTTC
j_gene: TRBJ2-2; d_gene: -; abundance: many; v_gene: TRBV29-1; CDR3aa: CSVWDAANTGELFF; CDR3nt: TGCAGCGTGTGGGACGCTGCGAACACCGGGGAGCTGTTTTTT
j_gene: TRBJ2-1; d_gene: -; abundance: many; v_gene: TRBV18; CDR3aa: CASSPRASGPGNEQFF; CDR3nt: TGTGCCAGCTCACCTCGAGCCTCGGGGCCGGGAAATGAGCAGTTCTTC
j_gene: TRBJ2-1; d_gene: -; abundance: -; v_gene: TRBV18; CDR3aa: CASSPGRDRSYNEQFF; CDR3nt: TGTGCCAGCTCACCAGGGCGGGACAGATCCTACAATGAGCAGTTCTTC
j_gene: TRBJ2-7; d_gene: -; abundance: few; v_gene: TRBV5-1; CDR3aa: CASSPRDKPYEQYF; CDR3nt: TGCGCCAGCAGCCCACGGGACAAACCCTACGAGCAGTACTTC
j_gene: TRBJ1-1; d_gene: -; abundance: -; v_gene: TRBV6-2/TRBV6-3; CDR3aa: CASSTKRNTEAFF; CDR3nt: TGTGCCAGCAGTACTAAGAGGAACACTGAAGCTTTCTTT
j_gene: TRBJ2-4; d_gene: -; abundance: -; v_gene: TRBV4-3; CDR3aa: CASSQDVAYSAKNIQYF; CDR3nt: TGCGCCAGCAGCCAAGATGTAGCCTACTCTGCGAAAAACATTCAGTACTTC
j_gene: TRBJ2-2; d_gene: TRBD2; abundance: few; v_gene: TRBV14; CDR3aa: CASSQVTSGGAAAGELFF; CDR3nt: TGTGCCAGCAGCCAAGTGACTAGCGGGGGGGCTGCCGCCGGGGAGCTGTTTTTT
j_gene: TRBJ2-7; d_gene: TRBD2; abundance: few; v_gene: TRBV29-1; CDR3aa: CSASGRADEQYF; CDR3nt: TGCAGCGCCAGCGGGAGGGCCGACGAGCAGTACTTC
j_gene: TRBJ2-7; d_gene: TRBD2; abundance: -; v_gene: TRBV11-2; CDR3aa: CAASGRGPHEQYF; CDR3nt: TGTGCCGCAAGCGGGAGGGGCCCCCACGAGCAGTACTTC
j_gene: TRBJ2-1; d_gene: TRBD2; abundance: few; v_gene: TRBV5-6; CDR3aa: CASSRRAGAPYNEQFF; CDR3nt: TGTGCCAGCAGCCGGAGAGCGGGAGCGCCCTACAATGAGCAGTTCTTC
j_gene: TRBJ2-1; d_gene: -; abundance: -; v_gene: TRBV29-1; CDR3aa: CSVEGGSSYNEQFF; CDR3nt: TGCAGCGTTGAAGGTGGGAGCTCCTACAATGAGCAGTTCTTC
j_gene: TRBJ2-5; d_gene: TRBD2; abundance: -; v_gene: TRBV9; CDR3aa: CASSVGTSGMGSGETQYF; CDR3nt: TGTGCCAGCAGCGTCGGGACTAGCGGGATGGGATCGGGAGAGACCCAGTACTTC
j_gene: TRBJ1-1; d_gene: -; abundance: -; v_gene: TRBV5-1; CDR3aa: CASSPGQGVMMNTEAFF; CDR3nt: TGCGCCAGCAGCCCTGGACAAGGGGTGATGATGAACACTGAAGCTTTCTTT
j_gene: TRBJ1-6; d_gene: -; abundance: once; v_gene: TRBV10-3; CDR3aa: CAISESSSPLHF; CDR3nt: TGTGCCATCAGTGAGTCTAGTTCACCCCTCCACTTT
j_gene: TRBJ2-4; d_gene: -; abundance: -; v_gene: TRBV11-2; CDR3aa: CASSLAEGNRKNIQYF; CDR3nt: TGTGCCAGCAGCTTAGCTGAGGGAAATCGAAAAAACATTCAGTACTTC
j_gene: TRBJ2-1; d_gene: TRBD1; abundance: -; v_gene: TRBV28; CDR3aa: CASRDRDRVYNEQFF; CDR3nt: TGTGCCAGCAGGGACCGGGACAGGGTATACAATGAGCAGTTCTTC
j_gene: TRBJ2-1; d_gene: TRBD2; abundance: few; v_gene: TRBV3-1; CDR3aa: CASSQELGREDTYNEQFF; CDR3nt: TGTGCCAGCAGCCAAGAGCTAGGGCGGGAGGATACCTACAATGAGCAGTTCTTC
j_gene: TRBJ2-7; d_gene: -; abundance: few; v_gene: TRBV3-1; CDR3aa: CASSQAVSYEQYF; CDR3nt: TGTGCCAGCAGCCAGGCAGTCTCCTACGAGCAGTACTTC
j_gene: TRBJ1-3; d_gene: -; abundance: -; v_gene: TRBV2; CDR3aa: CATRMAGSSGNTIYF; CDR3nt: TGTGCCACACGCATGGCCGGTAGCTCTGGAAACACCATATATTTT
j_gene: TRBJ2-7; d_gene: TRBD2; abundance: few; v_gene: TRBV28; CDR3aa: CAAREGGVYEQYF; CDR3nt: TGTGCCGCCCGGGAGGGCGGGGTCTACGAGCAGTACTTC
j_gene: TRBJ2-5; d_gene: -; abundance: once; v_gene: TRBV20-1; CDR3aa: CSALMTEETQYF; CDR3nt: TGCAGTGCTCTTATGACAGAAGAGACCCAGTACTTC
j_gene: TRBJ2-7; d_gene: -; abundance: -; v_gene: TRBV6-2/TRBV6-3; CDR3aa: CASSANPRGEQYF; CDR3nt: TGTGCCAGCAGTGCAAATCCCAGGGGCGAGCAGTACTTC
j_gene: TRBJ2-1; d_gene: -; abundance: few; v_gene: TRBV27; CDR3aa: CASSSHGRGEQFF; CDR3nt: TGTGCCAGCAGTTCCCATGGCAGGGGTGAGCAGTTCTTC